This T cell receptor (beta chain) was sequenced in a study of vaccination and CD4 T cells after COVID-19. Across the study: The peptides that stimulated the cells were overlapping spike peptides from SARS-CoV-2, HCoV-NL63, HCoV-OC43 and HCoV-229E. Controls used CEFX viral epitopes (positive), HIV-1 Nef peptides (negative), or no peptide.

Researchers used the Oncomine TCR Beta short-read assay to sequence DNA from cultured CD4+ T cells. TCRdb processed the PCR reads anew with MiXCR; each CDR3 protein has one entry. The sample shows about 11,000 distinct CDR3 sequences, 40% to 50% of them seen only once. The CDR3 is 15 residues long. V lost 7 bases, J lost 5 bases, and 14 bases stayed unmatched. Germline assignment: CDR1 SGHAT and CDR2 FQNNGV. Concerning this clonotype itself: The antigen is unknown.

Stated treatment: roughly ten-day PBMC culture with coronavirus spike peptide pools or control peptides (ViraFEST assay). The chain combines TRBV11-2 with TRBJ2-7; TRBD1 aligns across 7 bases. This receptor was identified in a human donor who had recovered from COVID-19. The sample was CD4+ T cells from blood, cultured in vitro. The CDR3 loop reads CASTTNRGKDHEQYF. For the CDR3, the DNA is TGTGCCAGCACGACGAACAGGGGAAAGGACCACGAGCAGTACTTC.